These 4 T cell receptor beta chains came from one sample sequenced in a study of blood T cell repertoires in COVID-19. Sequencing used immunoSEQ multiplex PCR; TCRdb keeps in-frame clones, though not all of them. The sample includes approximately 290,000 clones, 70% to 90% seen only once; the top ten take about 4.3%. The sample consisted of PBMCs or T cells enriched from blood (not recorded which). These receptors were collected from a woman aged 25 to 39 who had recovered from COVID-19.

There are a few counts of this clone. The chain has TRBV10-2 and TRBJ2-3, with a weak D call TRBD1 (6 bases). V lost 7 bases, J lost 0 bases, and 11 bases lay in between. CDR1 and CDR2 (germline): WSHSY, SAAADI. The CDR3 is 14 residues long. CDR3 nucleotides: TGCGCCAGCAATTTGGGGGCTAGCACAGATACGCAGTATTTT. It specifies CASNLGASTDTQYF.

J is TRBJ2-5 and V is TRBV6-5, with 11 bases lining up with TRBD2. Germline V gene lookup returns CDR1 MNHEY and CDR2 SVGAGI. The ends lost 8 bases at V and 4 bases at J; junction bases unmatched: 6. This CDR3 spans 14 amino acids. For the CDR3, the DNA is TGTGCCAGCGGTAGCGGGGGGGTAGGAGAGACCCAGTACTTC. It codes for CASGSGGVGETQYF.

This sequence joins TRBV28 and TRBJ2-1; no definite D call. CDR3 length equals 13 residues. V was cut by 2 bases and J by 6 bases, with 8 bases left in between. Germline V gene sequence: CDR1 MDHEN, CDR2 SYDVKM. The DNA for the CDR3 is TGTGCCAGCAGTTTACACCCAGGCAATGAGCAGTTCTTC. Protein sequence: CASSLHPGNEQFF.

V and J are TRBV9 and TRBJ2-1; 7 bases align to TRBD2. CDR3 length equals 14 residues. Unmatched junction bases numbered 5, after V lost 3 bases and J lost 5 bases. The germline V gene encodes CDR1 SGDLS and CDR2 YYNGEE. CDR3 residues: CASSEGLPHNEQFF. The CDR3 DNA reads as TGTGCCAGCAGCGAGGGACTACCTCACAATGAGCAGTTCTTC.